These 4 T cell receptor beta chains originate from one sample sequenced in a study of tumor-infiltrating lymphocytes in primary liver carcinoma. Using a constant-region primer together with ProtoScript II reverse transcriptase, TCR beta cDNA was made from about 500 ng of total RNA. Three rounds of nested multiplex PCR with slightly modified ARM-PCR produced TCR beta libraries. The study ran its first two PCR rounds for approximately 10 cycles each, using TRBV1-TRBV30 forward primers and a C-beta reverse primer. TCRdb used MiXCR to reprocess the multiplex PCR reads, holding one entry per CDR3 protein. The top ten hold approximately 40% of the sample, which has some 20,000 distinct CDR3 sequences, 60% to 80% seen once. Unsorted bulk tissue (about 19-33 mg) underwent RNA and DNA co-extraction. Sequenced material: liver tumor tissue from sampling region 4. The subset: tumor region T4, right-lateral pole. These receptors all stem from a woman between 25 and 40 years old with primary liver carcinoma and hepatitis B virus infection.

This clonotype was detected only a few times. One end of the junction does not line up with germline, which may come from a read error. The rearrangement uses TRBV7-3 and TRBJ2-1, with 7 bases that match TRBD2. The germline V gene encodes CDR1 SGHTA and CDR2 FQGTGA. The CDR3 runs to 14 residues. The CDR3 nucleotides read TGTGCCAGCAGCTTACAAGGGGACTACAGTGAGCAGTTCTTC. Its translation is CASSLQGDYSEQFF.

On this clonotype itself: At one end the junction does not follow the germline gene, possibly because of a read error. The chain has TRBV4-3 and TRBJ2-2; 13 bases match TRBD2. In germline, CDR1 is LGHNA, CDR2 YSLEER. The CDR3 has 19 amino acids. CDR3 amino acids: CAGSVLAGGPRSNAGELFF. For the CDR3, the DNA is TGCGCCGGCAGCGTACTAGCGGGAGGGCCCCGTTCAAATGCCGGGGAGCTGTTTTTT.

As to this clonotype: One junction end does not reproduce the germline sequence, and a read error may be involved. The gene calls are TRBV11-2 and TRBJ2-7, with D perhaps matching TRBD2 (6 bases). Germline loops: CDR1 SGHAT, CDR2 FQNNGV. This CDR3 region has 15 residues. This chain's CDR3 is CASSLGVSGSYDQYF. For the CDR3, the DNA is TGTGCAAGCAGCTTAGGAGTTAGCGGTTCCTATGACCAGTACTTC.

Note on this clonotype: One end of the junction is discordant with germline, which a read error may explain. The rearrangement uses TRBV11-3 and TRBJ2-3; D gene uncertain. Germline loops: CDR1 SGHNT, CDR2 YENEEA. This CDR3 region has 14 residues. The CDR3 reads CAGSLDGPTDTKYF. The CDR3 coding sequence is TGTGCCGGCAGCCTAGATGGGCCCACAGATACGAAGTATTTT.